The 28 T cell receptor beta chains below come from one sample, sequenced in a study of cytomegalovirus exposure and HLA in healthy donors. The primer mix had 60 Vbeta and 13 Jbeta primers. Using immunoSEQ multiplex PCR, the repertoire was profiled, and TCRdb retains in-frame clones only, with some absent. The top ten clones hold more than 6.5% of a sample with about 36,000 clones, over 60% of them seen once. The sample was PBMCs. All receptors derive from a man under 40 in good health and CMV-seronegative.

The J gene is TRBJ1-2, the V gene TRBV5-8; D uncertain. The CDR3 spans 16 residues. V was shortened by 2 bases and J by 10 bases, with 24 bases between the two germline ends. Germline V gene sequence: CDR1 SGHTS, CDR2 YDEGEE. CDR3 residues: CASSLFNFQAPSDYTF. CDR3 coding DNA: TGTGCCAGCAGCTTATTCAATTTTCAAGCACCTAGTGACTACACCTTC.

The V and J genes are TRBV19 and TRBJ2-5; 8 positions agree with TRBD1. V gave up 5 bases and J gave up 2 bases; unmatched junction bases: 4. CDR3 length equals 14 residues. CDR1 LNHDA and CDR2 SQIVND come from the germline V gene (reference sequence). The CDR3, as DNA: TGTGCCAGTAGTCTCCGGGACAGGCAAGAGACCCAGTACTTC. Translated, it gives CASSLRDRQETQYF.

This chain uses TRBV5-1 with TRBJ2-7, with a tentative D call TRBD2 (7 bases). The germline V and J ends were trimmed by 7 bases and 4 bases, with 21 bases remaining between them. The CDR3 has 15 amino acids. CDR1 and CDR2 from the germline V gene are SGHRS and YFSETQ. The CDR3 sequence is CASSTRGGGSYEQYF. DNA of the CDR3: TGCGCCAGCTCCACCCGTGGGGGGGGCTCATACGAGCAGTACTTC.

The rearrangement uses TRBV4-2 and TRBJ2-2; D is undetermined. Trimming took 1 base from V and 0 from J, leaving 6 bases between them. Germline CDR1 LGHNA, CDR2 YNFKEQ. The CDR3 runs to 15 residues. The CDR3 coding sequence is TGTGCCAGCAGCCAAGCGGTAACGAACACCGGGGAGCTGTTTTTT. Translation: CASSQAVTNTGELFF.

The gene calls are TRBV27 and TRBJ2-7, with D perhaps matching TRBD2 (5 bases). This CDR3 has 14 residues. CDR1 and CDR2 (germline): MNHEY, SMNVEV (reference sequence). The V end lost 8 bases, the J end lost 2 bases, and 16 bases lay between the germline ends. The CDR3 DNA sequence: TGTGCCAGCGTACCTTGGACGGGAACCTACGAGCAGTACTTC. Its translation is CASVPWTGTYEQYF.

This clone was counted only a few times. The V and J genes are TRBV5-6 and TRBJ2-7; D unresolved. The ends were cut back, 1 base at V and 11 bases at J, with 13 bases in the middle. CDR1 and CDR2 from the germline V gene are SGHDT and YYEEEE. The CDR3 covers 12 residues. CDR3 sequence reads: CASSLRGLLEYF. CDR3 nucleotides: TGTGCCAGCAGCTTGCGAGGTCTCCTAGAGTACTTC.

The chain combines TRBV18 with TRBJ2-1; 10 positions agree with TRBD1. J was trimmed by 1 base and V by 5 bases; bases with no gene match: 5. The CDR3 has 16 residues. Germline V gene sequence: CDR1 KGHSH, CDR2 LQKENI. The DNA of the CDR3 is TGTGCCAGCTCAACCCGACAGGGGGCGTCCTACAATGAGCAGTTCTTC. This sequence encodes CASSTRQGASYNEQFF.

This sequence joins TRBV6-5 and TRBJ1-1; weak D call: TRBD1 (5 bases). The V gene's germline CDR1 is MNHEY and CDR2 SVGAGI. Trimming took 6 bases from V and 6 from J, leaving 14 bases between them. This CDR3 region has 13 residues. The CDR3 DNA reads TGTGCCAGCAGCCAACAGGAGAGAGCTGAAGCTTTCTTT. Translating it yields CASSQQERAEAFF.

V gene TRBV7-2 combines with J gene TRBJ2-2; tentatively, D is TRBD1 (5 bases). V lost 9 bases and J lost 3, with 11 bases in between. This CDR3 region has 13 residues. Germline loops: CDR1 SGHTA, CDR2 FQGNSA. The chain's CDR3 is CARKGWDTGELFF. Here the CDR3 DNA reads TGTGCCAGGAAGGGGTGGGACACCGGGGAGCTGTTTTTT.

The J gene is TRBJ2-1, the V gene TRBV28, with 13 bases aligning to TRBD2. Germline V CDR1 and CDR2: MDHEN, SYDVKM. CDR3 length equals 15 residues. With 6 bases clipped from V and 8 bases from J, the junction kept 7 bases outside the gene matches. CDR3 protein: CASRRTSGSYDEQFF. The CDR3 DNA reads as TGTGCCAGCAGGCGGACTAGCGGGAGTTACGATGAGCAGTTCTTC.

The table lists this clone with a few counts. The chain recombines TRBV28 with TRBJ1-1; a weak D match, TRBD1 (6 bases). The V and J ends lost 5 bases and 2 bases respectively, with 9 bases between them. This CDR3 has 13 residues. In germline, CDR1 is MDHEN, CDR2 SYDVKM. Here the CDR3 reads CASSQGFNTEAFF. In DNA form, the CDR3 reads TGTGCCAGCAGTCAGGGGTTTAACACTGAAGCTTTCTTT.

The V call is TRBV5-4, the J call TRBJ1-2, with 9 bases that match TRBD1. This CDR3 is 18 amino acids long. Germline V gene lookup returns CDR1 SGHNT and CDR2 YYREEE (reference sequence). Trimming cost V 0 bases and J 6 bases; bases outside gene matches: 15. CDR3 coding DNA: TGTGCCAGCAGCTTGGACGGCCCTACAAACAGGGGGCGGCATGGCTACACCTTC. This codes for CASSLDGPTNRGRHGYTF.

This clone was counted only a few times. The chain combines TRBV10-2 with TRBJ2-3; D may be TRBD1 (6 bases). The V end was cut by 8 bases, the J end by 2 bases, with 11 bases between. This CDR3 has 13 amino acids. Germline values: CDR1 WSHSY, CDR2 SAAADI. CDR3 loop: CASATGYTDTQYF. CDR3 DNA: TGCGCCAGCGCGACAGGCTACACAGATACGCAGTATTTT.

The CDR3 DNA reads TGCGCCAGCAGCCAAGACAACAGGGGGTGGTTTGGCTACACCTTC. Translating gives CASSQDNRGWFGYTF. The V gene is TRBV4-3, the J gene TRBJ1-2; 8 positions agree with TRBD1. The CDR3 covers 15 residues. Per germline, CDR1 LGHNA and CDR2 YSLEER. Losses at the gene ends were 0 bases for V and 7 bases for J; bases not matched to a gene: 7.

The V and J genes are TRBV10-3 and TRBJ2-7; 7 positions agree with TRBD1. This CDR3 spans 14 amino acids. Trimming cost V 11 bases and J 7 bases; bases outside gene matches: 17. The germline gives CDR1 ENHRY, CDR2 SYGVKD. This chain's CDR3 is CAAKGAGRMGEQYF. CDR3 DNA: TGTGCCGCCAAGGGGGCAGGACGAATGGGGGAGCAGTACTTC.

This sequence joins TRBV2 and TRBJ2-7, with a tentative D call TRBD2 (5 bases). Per the germline V gene, CDR1 is SNHLY and CDR2 is FYNNEI. This CDR3 is 11 amino acids long. V lost 6 bases and J 3 bases, leaving 6 bases between the germline ends. The CDR3 spells CASSDYYEQYF. The DNA of the CDR3 is TGTGCCAGCAGCGACTACTACGAGCAGTACTTC.

The DNA of the CDR3 is TGTGCCAGCAGCTTAGTCCCAGGGGTGGTGCATCAGCCCCAGCATTTT. As protein: CASSLVPGVVHQPQHF. The rearrangement uses TRBV7-2 and TRBJ1-5; D may be TRBD1 (6 bases). CDR3 length: 16 amino acids. Trimming left V 1 base short and J 5 bases short, with 15 bases between. Germline V gene lookup returns CDR1 SGHTA and CDR2 FQGNSA.

The chain joins TRBV19 to TRBJ1-4; 9 bases are shared with TRBD1. The V gene end was trimmed by 10 bases and the J gene end by 10 bases; junction bases not matched to a gene: 13. CDR3 length: 14 amino acids. Germline V gene sequence: CDR1 LNHDA, CDR2 SQIVND (reference sequence). CDR3 sequence reads: CATEGVDRGRKLFF. CDR3 in DNA: TGTGCCACCGAAGGAGTGGACAGGGGTCGAAAACTGTTTTTT.

V is TRBV10-2 and J is TRBJ1-1; 8 bases are a match to TRBD1. Germline assignment: CDR1 WSHSY and CDR2 SAAADI. The CDR3 totals 13 residues. J gave up 7 bases and V 7 bases, and 8 bases lay outside the gene matches. The CDR3 sequence is CASIQTGADEAFF. The CDR3 DNA sequence: TGCGCCAGCATTCAGACAGGGGCGGATGAAGCTTTCTTT.

The chain is built from TRBV2 and TRBJ2-3, with 11 bases matching TRBD2. CDR1 and CDR2 from the germline V gene are SNHLY and FYNNEI. The ends lost 11 bases at V and 6 bases at J; junction bases unmatched: 10. The CDR3 extends over 14 amino acids. CDR3 coding DNA: TGTGCCGGAAACAGGCTAGCGGGGGGTGATACGCAGTATTTT. Its protein is CAGNRLAGGDTQYF.

The chain recombines TRBV7-9 with TRBJ1-5, with TRBD1 as a possible D gene (6 bases). V lost 5 bases and J lost 7, with 15 bases in between. The CDR3 has 14 amino acids. Germline-derived CDR1 and CDR2 are SEHNR and FQNEAQ (reference sequence). The chain's CDR3 is CASSIPGVEQPQHF. Written as DNA, the CDR3 is TGTGCCAGCAGCATACCAGGGGTGGAGCAGCCCCAGCATTTT. Using reference TRBV7-9 and TRBJ1-5 for the parts outside the CDR3, the full variable domain is DTGVSQNPRHKITKRGQNVTFRCDPISEHNRLYWYRQTLGQGPEFLTYFQNEAQLEKSRLLSDRFSAERPKGSFSTLEIQRTEQGDSAMYLCASSIPGVEQPQHFGDGTRLSIL.

This chain connects TRBV4-1 to TRBJ1-4; 8 bases agree with TRBD1. The V gene's germline CDR1 is MGHRA and CDR2 YSYEKL. Trimming removed 0 bases from V and 8 bases from J; junction bases left unmatched: 8. The CDR3 length is 16 residues. DNA for the CDR3: TGCGCCAGCAGCCAAGATCCTGGACAGGGTAGAGAAAAACTGTTTTTT. Translation gives CASSQDPGQGREKLFF.

The V call is TRBV4-2, the J call TRBJ2-5; 12 bases agree with TRBD2. V trimming: 2 bases; J trimming: 2 bases; junction bases outside the gene matches: 6. CDR1 and CDR2 (germline): LGHNA, YNFKEQ. The CDR3 consists of 17 residues. The CDR3 sequence is CASSQSGLAGKQETQYF. CDR3 coding DNA: TGTGCCAGCAGCCAATCTGGACTAGCGGGGAAACAAGAGACCCAGTACTTC.

The V gene is TRBV2, the J gene TRBJ2-5; 15 bases match TRBD2. Germline loops: CDR1 SNHLY, CDR2 FYNNEI. Trimming cost V 4 bases and J 6 bases; bases outside gene matches: 3. CDR3 length: 15 amino acids. The CDR3 loop is CASSGTSGRAQTQYF. In nucleotides, the CDR3 is TGTGCCAGCAGTGGGACTAGCGGGAGGGCCCAGACCCAGTACTTC.

The J gene is TRBJ1-3, the V gene TRBV29-1; no definite D call. From germline, CDR1 is SQVTM and CDR2 ANQGSEA. The CDR3 is 13 amino acids. Trimming took 2 bases from V and 3 from J, leaving 8 bases between them. The CDR3 nucleotides read TGCAGCGTTGAACGGCAGGATGGAAACACCATATATTTT. This translates into CSVERQDGNTIYF.

This rearrangement joins TRBV28 to TRBJ2-7; TRBD1 is a possible D gene (6 bases). This CDR3 spans 12 amino acids. The germline gives CDR1 MDHEN, CDR2 SYDVKM. The germline V and J ends were trimmed by 2 bases and 11 bases, with 13 bases remaining between them. CDR3 in DNA: TGTGCCAGCAGTTTACGAGGGGGTCAGGAGTACTTC. Protein product: CASSLRGGQEYF.

The V call is TRBV25-1, the J call TRBJ1-2, with D possibly matching TRBD1 (5 bases). Trimming took off 8 bases at V and 6 bases at J, with 19 bases between the two ends. The V gene's germline CDR1 is MGHDK and CDR2 SYGVNS. This CDR3 comprises 14 residues. CDR3 bases: TGTGCCAGCGGCCCAACAAGGCAGGGAAATGGCTACACCTTC. This gives the protein CASGPTRQGNGYTF.

The J gene is TRBJ1-4, the V gene TRBV5-6; 8 bases are shared with TRBD1. This CDR3 comprises 16 residues. Trimming at V came to 0 bases and at J to 5 bases, leaving 6 bases not matched to a gene. Germline assignment: CDR1 SGHDT and CDR2 YYEEEE. Written as DNA, the CDR3 is TGTGCCAGCAGCTTGGGGCCGGGACAGGCGAATGAAAAACTGTTTTTT. This encodes CASSLGPGQANEKLFF.